These 17 T cell receptor beta chains were all obtained from the same sample, sequenced in a study of preoperative IRX-2 immunotherapy in early breast cancer. Measured with immunoSEQ multiplex PCR; TCRdb has only the in-frame clones, and not every one. The sample holds about 5,600 clones, approximately 60% seen once. Regarding treatment: preoperative locoregional IRX-2 cytokine immunotherapy. The sample in question was tumor tissue, obtained before IRX-2 immunotherapy. These receptors all stem from a human donor with breast cancer.

This clone was recorded a few times. V and J are TRBV6-1 and TRBJ2-7, with D possibly being TRBD1 or TRBD2 (5 bases each). The V end was cut by 0 bases, the J end by 3 bases, with 15 bases between. Germline-derived CDR1 and CDR2 are MNHNS and SASEGT. The CDR3 runs to 16 residues. CDR3 loop: CASSEASTGAFYEQYF. Written as DNA, the CDR3 is TGTGCCAGCAGTGAAGCATCTACCGGGGCCTTCTACGAGCAGTACTTC.

This chain links TRBV19 with TRBJ2-1, with 10 nucleotides matching TRBD1. Germline lookup yields CDR1 LNHDA and CDR2 SQIVND (reference sequence). V gave up 2 bases and J gave up 2 bases; unmatched junction bases: 6. This CDR3 is built from 17 residues. CDR3 in amino acids: CASSINAGTGAYNEQFF. In DNA form, the CDR3 reads TGTGCCAGTAGTATAAACGCCGGGACAGGGGCCTACAATGAGCAGTTCTTC.

This rearrangement joins TRBV19 to TRBJ2-1; 10 nucleotides align to TRBD2. V shed 4 bases, J shed 3 bases, and the junction held 6 bases outside the gene matches. This CDR3 has 16 residues. Germline CDR1 is LNHDA and CDR2 is SQIVND (reference sequence). In nucleotides, the CDR3 is TGTGCCAGTAGTACCCTAGCGGGAGCTTTCTACAATGAGCAGTTCTTC. It is translated as CASSTLAGAFYNEQFF. Full variable domain (rest looked up from reference TRBV19 and TRBJ2-1): DGGITQSPKYLFRKEGQNVTLSCEQNLNHDAMYWYRQDPGQGLRLIYYSQIVNDFQKGDIAEGYSVSREKKESFPLTVTSAQKNPTAFYLCASSTLAGAFYNEQFFGPGTRLTVL.

The chain recombines TRBV28 with TRBJ2-7, with D perhaps matching TRBD1 (6 bases). The CDR3 covers 16 residues. V lost 5 bases, J lost 3 bases, and 20 bases lay in between. Germline values: CDR1 MDHEN, CDR2 SYDVKM. The DNA of the CDR3 is TGTGCCAGCAGTCCGCCCACAGGGACCAACTACTACGAGCAGTACTTC. It codes for CASSPPTGTNYYEQYF.

This sequence joins TRBV18 and TRBJ1-4; the D is unclear. Germline CDR1 KGHSH, CDR2 LQKENI. Between the trimmed V and J ends, which lost 6 bases and 8 bases, there was a span of 13 bases. This CDR3 contains 13 residues. CDR3: CASSRLEGEKLFF. DNA of the CDR3: TGTGCCAGCTCGCGTCTGGAAGGGGAAAAACTGTTTTTT.

This chain links TRBV11-3 with TRBJ2-5; 8 nucleotides line up with TRBD2. The CDR3 spans 15 residues. Germline values: CDR1 SGHNT, CDR2 YENEEA. Trimming took 5 bases from V and 4 from J; bases not matched to a gene: 9. The CDR3: CASSGKAGAVETQYF. The DNA for the CDR3 is TGTGCCAGCAGCGGGAAAGCGGGAGCTGTAGAGACCCAGTACTTC.

The chain employs TRBV5-1 and TRBJ2-2, with 13 bases matching TRBD2. Trimming cost V 5 bases and J 4 bases; bases outside gene matches: 2. There are 15 residues in the CDR3. Germline CDR1 reads SGHRS; CDR2 reads YFSETQ. CDR3 nucleotides: TGCGCCAGCAGAAGACTAGCGGGAGGCACCGGGGAGCTGTTTTTT. It is translated as CASRRLAGGTGELFF.

The chain couples TRBV6-8 to TRBJ2-7, with 8 positions matching TRBD1. CDR3 size: 13 residues. V lost 5 bases to trimming and J lost 11 bases; unmatched junction nucleotides: 11. Germline V gives CDR1 MNHGY, CDR2 SAAAGT. This chain's CDR3 is CASSPTGAAEEYF. CDR3 DNA sequence: TGTGCCAGCAGTCCGACAGGGGCAGCTGAGGAGTACTTC.

J is TRBJ2-1 and V is TRBV6-8; 8 nucleotides match TRBD2. The germline V gene has CDR1 MNHGY and CDR2 SAAAGT. Trimming at V came to 2 bases and at J to 2 bases, leaving 5 bases not matched to a gene. The CDR3 contains 16 residues. CDR3: CASSYSSGNPYNEQFF. In DNA form, the CDR3 reads TGTGCCAGCAGTTACAGTAGCGGGAACCCCTACAATGAGCAGTTCTTC.

This chain uses TRBV29-1 with TRBJ2-2, with TRBD1 identical over 8 bases. J was trimmed by 4 bases and V by 6 bases; bases with no gene match: 7. This CDR3 is built from 14 residues. From germline, CDR1 is SQVTM and CDR2 ANQGSEA. This CDR3 reads CSVMTGDPTGELFF. The CDR3, as DNA: TGCAGCGTGATGACAGGGGACCCCACCGGGGAGCTGTTTTTT.

The V call is TRBV19, the J call TRBJ2-2; D is uncertain. Germline CDR1 LNHDA, CDR2 SQIVND (reference sequence). The V end was cut by 6 bases, the J end by 7 bases, with 6 bases between. The CDR3 sequence is 11 residues long. CDR3 coding DNA: TGTGCCAGTAGATTGGGCGGGGAGCTGTTTTTT. It specifies CASRLGGELFF.

CDR3 residues: CASSPQSVAGVSNEQFF. The CDR3 nucleotides read TGCGCCAGCAGCCCCCAATCGGTGGCAGGGGTTTCGAATGAGCAGTTCTTC. This sequence joins TRBV5-1 and TRBJ2-1, with D possibly TRBD1 on 6 matching bases. This CDR3 region has 17 residues. In germline, CDR1 is SGHRS, CDR2 YFSETQ. The V and J ends lost 4 bases and 7 bases respectively, with 24 bases between them. The full variable domain, completed using reference TRBV5-1 and TRBJ2-1, is KAGVTQTPRYLIKTRGQQVTLSCSPISGHRSVSWYQQTPGQGLQFLFEYFSETQRNKGNFPGRFSGRQFSNSRSEMNVSTLELGDSALYLCASSPQSVAGVSNEQFFGPGTRLTVL.

The sample holds a few counts of this clone. DNA for the CDR3: TGTGCCAGCAGCTCCGGACTAGCGGCCTACAATGAGCAGTTCTTC. Protein: CASSSGLAAYNEQFF. This sequence joins TRBV11-3 and TRBJ2-1; TRBD2 agrees at 10 bases. The CDR3 is 15 amino acids. Germline V gives CDR1 SGHNT, CDR2 YENEEA. The trim removed 4 bases at V and 2 bases at J, leaving 2 bases unmatched.

Relative to its sample, this clone is medium-sized. The chain has TRBV11-3 and TRBJ2-1, with no clear D. CDR1 is SGHNT, CDR2 YENEEA, per germline. CDR3 length: 14 residues. Trimming removed 1 base from V and 0 bases from J, with 4 bases in between. The CDR3 loop reads CASSLGSSYNEQFF. Here the CDR3 DNA reads TGTGCCAGCAGCTTAGGCAGCTCCTACAATGAGCAGTTCTTC. Complete variable domain (other parts from reference TRBV11-3 and TRBJ2-1): EAGVVQSPRYKIIEKKQPVAFWCNPISGHNTLYWYLQNLGQGPELLIRYENEEAVDDSQLPKDRFSAERLKGVDSTLKIQPAELGDSAVYLCASSLGSSYNEQFFGPGTRLTVL.

The rearrangement joins TRBV28 to TRBJ1-1; no definite D call. Germline V CDR1 and CDR2: MDHEN, SYDVKM. V was trimmed by 6 bases and J by 2 bases, leaving 7 bases between them. The length of the CDR3 is 12 residues. CDR3 sequence (DNA): TGTGCCAGCAGGAAGGAAAACACTGAAGCTTTCTTT. Translating it yields CASRKENTEAFF.

Judged by abundance, this clone is medium-sized. This sequence joins TRBV11-3 and TRBJ2-2; TRBD2 matches 7 bases. The CDR3 sequence is 18 residues long. Looked up from germline, CDR1 is SGHNT and CDR2 is YENEEA. With V trimmed by 0 bases and J by 0 bases, 7 bases remained unmatched. CDR3 DNA: TGTGCCAGCAGCTTAGATCAAGGCGGGAGCACGAACACCGGGGAGCTGTTTTTT. It encodes CASSLDQGGSTNTGELFF.

V and J are TRBV18 and TRBJ1-2, with D possibly being TRBD1 (5 bases). Germline V gene sequence: CDR1 KGHSH, CDR2 LQKENI. The CDR3 runs to 15 residues. The V end was cut by 2 bases, the J end by 4 bases, with 14 bases between. The CDR3 region has the DNA TGTGCCAGCTCACCATCCAAGACAGTCCGCTATGGCTACACCTTC. Its translation is CASSPSKTVRYGYTF.